This T cell receptor beta chain was recovered during a study of cytomegalovirus exposure and HLA in healthy donors. The data were produced by immunoSEQ multiplex PCR, yet TCRdb's version contains in-frame clones alone and is incomplete. The table lists roughly 220,000 clones, approximately 88% of them singletons, with over 12% in the top ten. This clone has a single count. What it recognizes is unknown. Study observations and caveats: The study labeled fewer than 200 TCR beta chains cytomegalovirus-associated. Cytomegalovirus status, reportedly, was diagnosed with high specificity and sensitivity by the classifier. In vitro assays verified that three CMV-associated chains recognized CMV antigens specifically.

From germline, CDR1 is SGHTA and CDR2 FQGTGA. The CDR3 runs to 14 residues. J lost 3 bases, V lost 3 bases, and 2 bases had no gene match. Sequencing input: PBMCs. The chain uses TRBV7-3 and TRBJ2-7; 10 bases are a match to TRBD2. This TCR was recovered from a woman under 40 in good health and CMV-seropositive. The CDR3 loop reads CASSLGLASYEQYF. The DNA of the CDR3 is TGTGCCAGCAGCTTGGGACTAGCGAGCTACGAGCAGTACTTC.